The 5 T cell receptor beta chains reported below all come from one sample, sequenced in a study of shared clonotypes between healthy human individuals. Clones were sequenced by immunoSEQ multiplex PCR, and TCRdb holds only the in-frame ones, with some missing. This table holds fewer than 1.6 million clones, roughly 98.5% found once. The specimen sequenced was naive CD4+ T cells sorted from blood. Subset defined: CD45RA+ positively selected. All receptors come from a man aged 25-45 years in good health.

V usage is TRBV12-2 and J usage is TRBJ2-5; TRBD2, as called in the table, went unchecked against the DNA. TRBV12-2 represents a pseudogene. The CDR3 length is 15 residues. In DNA, the CDR3 is TGTGCAAGTCGCTTAGCGCGGGAGGGCCAAGAGACCCAGTACTTC. Its translation: CASRLAREGQETQYF.

The J gene is TRBJ1-1, the V gene TRBV7-6; D might be TRBD1 (5 bases). The V end lost 2 bases, the J end lost 1 base, and 8 bases lay between the germline ends. Germline CDR1 reads SGHVS; CDR2 reads FNYEAQ. The CDR3 length is 14 residues. The CDR3 nucleotides are TGTGCCAGCAGCTTAAAGGGGCAGAACACTGAAGCTTTCTTT. It specifies CASSLKGQNTEAFF.

The chain employs TRBV6-5 and TRBJ2-7; 8 bases line up with TRBD1. The germline gives CDR1 MNHEY, CDR2 SVGAGI. CDR3 length: 13 amino acids. V lost 0 bases and J lost 5; bases outside the gene matches: 0. The CDR3 DNA sequence: TGTGCCAGCAGTTACTCGGACAGGGACGAGCAGTACTTC. It codes for CASSYSDRDEQYF.

V usage is TRBV18 and J usage is TRBJ2-1; no definite D call. The germline V and J ends were trimmed by 6 bases and 8 bases, with 14 bases remaining between them. Germline lookup yields CDR1 KGHSH and CDR2 LQKENI. This CDR3 has 13 amino acids. CDR3 nucleotide sequence: TGTGCCAGCTCCAACCAACGGCCCTATGAGCAGTTCTTC. Its translation is CASSNQRPYEQFF.

The chain couples TRBV6-5 to TRBJ1-1; D might be TRBD1 (5 bases). The CDR3 consists of 14 residues. Germline V gene sequence: CDR1 MNHEY, CDR2 SVGAGI. V lost 2 bases and J lost 10, with 17 bases in between. Here the CDR3 DNA reads TGTGCCAGCAGTTACAGGTCTCTGAGGGGTAGAGCTTTCTTT. Its translation is CASSYRSLRGRAFF.